This T cell receptor (beta chain) was retrieved from a study of CD8 T cells in ankylosing spondylitis. V was clipped by 4 bases and J by 0 bases, with 9 bases between them. Germline V gene sequence: CDR1 MNHNS, CDR2 SASEGT. This CDR3 is built from 15 residues. This clonotype was observed a few times. The antigen remains undetermined. 5'-RACE, quantitative and with molecular barcodes, yielded the TCR beta libraries. MiXCR was run by TCRdb on the 5' RACE reads, yielding one entry per CDR3 protein. The data show around 480,000 distinct CDR3 sequences, 15% to 20% seen once. Overall study results and limits: In ankylosing spondylitis blood, a motif of about 8 highly homologous TCR beta variants appeared characteristic. Disease-linked clones were found to be CD8+ and relatively rare in peripheral blood. Before this, some motif variants had been reported in reactive arthritis synovial fluid and blood. Disease-linked clones reportedly concentrated significantly in matched ankylosing spondylitis synovial fluid.

The sample comprised blood, either unsorted or a sorted T cell fraction (not recorded which). V and J are TRBV6-1 and TRBJ1-4; D gene unclear. This TCR was recovered from a male donor with ankylosing spondylitis. The CDR3 DNA is TGTGCCAGCAGTGCCCGGGCCGCAACTAATGAAAAACTGTTTTTT. Its translation: CASSARAATNEKLFF.